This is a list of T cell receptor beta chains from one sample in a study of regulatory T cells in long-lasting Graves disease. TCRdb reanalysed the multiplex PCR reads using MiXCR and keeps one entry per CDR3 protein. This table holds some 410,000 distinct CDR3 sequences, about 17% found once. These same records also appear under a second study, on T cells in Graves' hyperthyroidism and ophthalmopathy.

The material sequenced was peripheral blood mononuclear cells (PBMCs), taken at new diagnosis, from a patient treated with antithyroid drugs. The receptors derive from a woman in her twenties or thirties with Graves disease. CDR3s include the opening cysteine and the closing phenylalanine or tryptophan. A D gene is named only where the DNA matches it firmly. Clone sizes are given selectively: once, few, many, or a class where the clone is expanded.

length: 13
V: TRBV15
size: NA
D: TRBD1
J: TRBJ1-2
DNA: TGTGCCACCAGCGGGGGACAGAACTATGGCTACACCTTC
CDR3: CATSGGQNYGYTF

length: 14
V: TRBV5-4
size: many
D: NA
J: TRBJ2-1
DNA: TGTGCCAGCAGCTACGACTACCAGGGAGGTGAGCAGTTCTTC
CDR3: CASSYDYQGGEQFF

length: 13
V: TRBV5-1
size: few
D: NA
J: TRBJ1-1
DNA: TGCGCCAGCAGCTCCATGGGGGGCACTGAAGCTTTCTTT
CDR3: CASSSMGGTEAFF

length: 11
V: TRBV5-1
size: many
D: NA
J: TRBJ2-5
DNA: TGTGCCAGCAGCTCCAGGGAGACCCAGTACTTC
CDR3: CASSSRETQYF

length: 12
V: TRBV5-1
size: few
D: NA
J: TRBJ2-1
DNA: TGCGCCAGCAGCTCCGGGGTCAATGAGCAGTTCTTC
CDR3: CASSSGVNEQFF

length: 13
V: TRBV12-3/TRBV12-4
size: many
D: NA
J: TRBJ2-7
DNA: TGTGCCAGCAGTGAGTATGACGGGACAACGCAGTACTTC
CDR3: CASSEYDGTTQYF

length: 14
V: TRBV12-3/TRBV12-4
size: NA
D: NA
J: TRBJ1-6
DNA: TGTGGCAGCAGGTACAGCTCCTATAATTCACCCCTCCACTTT
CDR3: CGSRYSSYNSPLHF

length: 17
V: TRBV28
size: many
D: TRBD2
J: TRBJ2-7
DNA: TGTGCCAGCAGTCCTATGATTCTAGCGGGGTCAATCTACGAGCAGTACTTC
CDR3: CASSPMILAGSIYEQYF

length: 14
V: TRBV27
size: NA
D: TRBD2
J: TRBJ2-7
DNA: TGTGCCACCCAGAGGACTAGCGGTACCTACGAGCAGTACTTC
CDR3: CATQRTSGTYEQYF

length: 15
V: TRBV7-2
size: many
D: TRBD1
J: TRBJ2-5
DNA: TGTGCCAGCAGCTTACAATGGACAGGGACAGAGACCCAGTACTTC
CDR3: CASSLQWTGTETQYF

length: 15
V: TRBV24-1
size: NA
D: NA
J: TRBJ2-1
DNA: TGTGCCACATCTACGAGACAGGAAATTTACAATGAGCAGTTCTTC
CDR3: CATSTRQEIYNEQFF

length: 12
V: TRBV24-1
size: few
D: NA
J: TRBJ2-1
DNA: TGTGCCACCAGTGATTCTGCCCCGGGGCAGTTCTTC
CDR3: CATSDSAPGQFF

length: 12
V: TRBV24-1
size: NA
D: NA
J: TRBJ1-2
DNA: TGTGCCACCAGTGATTTTGCCTATGGCTACACCTTC
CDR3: CATSDFAYGYTF

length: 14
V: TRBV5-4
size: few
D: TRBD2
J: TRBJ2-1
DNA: TGTGCCAGCAGCTTTGACTCCGGGACTAGCGGTGTGTTCTTC
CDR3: CASSFDSGTSGVFF

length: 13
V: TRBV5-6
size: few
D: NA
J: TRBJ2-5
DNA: TGTGCCAGCACCCCATTGGTGCGGGAGACCCAGTACTTC
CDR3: CASTPLVRETQYF

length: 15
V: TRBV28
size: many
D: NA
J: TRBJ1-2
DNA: TGTGCCAGCAGTCCCAGATCGGGCCCCAACTATGGCTACACCTTC
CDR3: CASSPRSGPNYGYTF

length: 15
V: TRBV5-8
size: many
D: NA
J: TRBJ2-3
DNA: TGTGCCAGCAGCTTGGCCGGCGAGGGTACAGATACGCAGTATTTT
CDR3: CASSLAGEGTDTQYF

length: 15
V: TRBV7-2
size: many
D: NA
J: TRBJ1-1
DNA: TGTGCCAGCAGCGCCCGAGGGGGGACGGTAGAAGAAGCTTTCTTT
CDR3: CASSARGGTVEEAFF

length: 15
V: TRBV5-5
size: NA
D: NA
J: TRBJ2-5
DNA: TGTGCCAGCAGCCCAATCGCTATCTGGGAAGAGACCCAGTACTTC
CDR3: CASSPIAIWEETQYF

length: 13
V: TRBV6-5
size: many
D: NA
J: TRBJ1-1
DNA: TGTGCCAGCAGTTACGGGGGGTACACTGAAGCTTTCTTT
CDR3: CASSYGGYTEAFF

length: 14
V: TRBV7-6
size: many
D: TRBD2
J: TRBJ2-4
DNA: TGTGCCAGCAGCCCCGGACTAGCGGAAAACATTCAGTACTTC
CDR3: CASSPGLAENIQYF

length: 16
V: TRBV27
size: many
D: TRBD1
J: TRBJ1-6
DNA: TGTGCCAGCAGCGCTCCCTCCGGGACAGGCATTTCACCCCTCCACTTT
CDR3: CASSAPSGTGISPLHF

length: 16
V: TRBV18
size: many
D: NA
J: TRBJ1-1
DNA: TGTGCCAGCTCACCACCGGGCTACATGGGGAACACTGAAGCTTTCTTT
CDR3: CASSPPGYMGNTEAFF

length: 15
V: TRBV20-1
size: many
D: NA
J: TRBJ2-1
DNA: TGCAGTGCTGATTTGGGAGCACAGGCCTACAATGAGCAGTTCTTC
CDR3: CSADLGAQAYNEQFF

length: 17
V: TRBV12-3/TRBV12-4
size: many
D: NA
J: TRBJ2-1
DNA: TGTGCCAGCAGTTTAGAAGACGGGAGTCGAGGGGGGAATGAGCAGTTCTTC
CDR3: CASSLEDGSRGGNEQFF

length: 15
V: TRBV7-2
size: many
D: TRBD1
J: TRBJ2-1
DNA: TGTGCCAGCAGCGAGAACAGGGGGTCCTACAATGAGCAGTTCTTC
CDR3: CASSENRGSYNEQFF

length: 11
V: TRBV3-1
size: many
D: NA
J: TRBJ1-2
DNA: TGTGCCAGCAGCCACACTGATGGCTACACCTTC
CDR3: CASSHTDGYTF

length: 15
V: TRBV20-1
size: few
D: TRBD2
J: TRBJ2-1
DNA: TGCAGTGCAGGGGGAGAAGCGGGAGTGAACAATGAGCAGTTCTTC
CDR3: CSAGGEAGVNNEQFF

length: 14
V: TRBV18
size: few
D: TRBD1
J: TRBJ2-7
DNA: TGTGCCAGCTCCACAGGGGGGCCGAGCTACGAGCAGTACTTC
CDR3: CASSTGGPSYEQYF

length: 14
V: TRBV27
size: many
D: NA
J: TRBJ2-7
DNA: TGTGCCAGCAGTTTGCAGGAGTCTATGTACGAGCAGTACTTC
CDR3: CASSLQESMYEQYF

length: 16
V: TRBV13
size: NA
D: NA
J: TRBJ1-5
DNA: TGTGCCAGCAGCTGGGGACGGTATAATAGCAATCAGCCCCAGCATTTT
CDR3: CASSWGRYNSNQPQHF

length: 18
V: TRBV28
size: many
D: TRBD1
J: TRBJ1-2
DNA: TGTGCCAGCAGCATAAGCGCGGGGACAGGGGGCGTGGGAGCTGGCTACACCTTC
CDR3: CASSISAGTGGVGAGYTF

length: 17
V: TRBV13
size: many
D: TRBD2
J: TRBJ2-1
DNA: TGTGCCAGCAGCTTACTAGCGGAGACGGATACCTACAATGAGCAGTTCTTC
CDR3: CASSLLAETDTYNEQFF

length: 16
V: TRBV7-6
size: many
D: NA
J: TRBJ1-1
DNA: TGTGCCAGCAGCTTAGAACAGAGAGGTATGAACACTGAAGCTTTCTTT
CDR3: CASSLEQRGMNTEAFF

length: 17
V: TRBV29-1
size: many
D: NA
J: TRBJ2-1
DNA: TGCAGCGTTGGGGGGGTCACCAGCGCGAGCTCCTACAATGAGCAGTTCTTC
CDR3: CSVGGVTSASSYNEQFF

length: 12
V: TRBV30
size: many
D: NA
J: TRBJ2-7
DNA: TGTGCCTGGAGTGTAACGGGTTACGAGCAGTACTTC
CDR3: CAWSVTGYEQYF

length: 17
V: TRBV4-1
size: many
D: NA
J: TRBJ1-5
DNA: TGCGCCAGCAGCCAAGACCCGGGACACCTTAGCAATCAGCCCCAGCATTTT
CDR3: CASSQDPGHLSNQPQHF

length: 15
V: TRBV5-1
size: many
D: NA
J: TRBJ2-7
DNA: TGCGCCAGCAGCGAGTTGGGACACAGATCCTACGAGCAGTACTTC
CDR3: CASSELGHRSYEQYF

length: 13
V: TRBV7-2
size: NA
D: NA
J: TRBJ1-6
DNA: TGTGCCAGCAGCCCATACAGGGATGCGGCCCTCCACTTT
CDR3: CASSPYRDAALHF

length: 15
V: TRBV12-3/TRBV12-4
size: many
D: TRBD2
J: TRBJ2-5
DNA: TGTGCCAGCAGTTTACCTAGCGGAGGCCAAGAGACCCAGTACTTC
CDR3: CASSLPSGGQETQYF

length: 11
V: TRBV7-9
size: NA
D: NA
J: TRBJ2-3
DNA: TGTGCCACGGTAAAGGGAGATACGCAGTATTTT
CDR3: CATVKGDTQYF

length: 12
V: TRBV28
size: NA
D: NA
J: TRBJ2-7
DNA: TGTGCCAGCAGTTTTAAGGCGGTGGAGCAGTACTTC
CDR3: CASSFKAVEQYF

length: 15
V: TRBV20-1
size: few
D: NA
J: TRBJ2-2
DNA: TGCAGTGCTAGTTATTTTGGGCCCCACACCGGGGAGCTGTTTTTT
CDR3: CSASYFGPHTGELFF

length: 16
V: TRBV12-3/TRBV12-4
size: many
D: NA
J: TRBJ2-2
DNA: TGTGCCAGCAGTTTAGAGGCAGGAGGGCTCACCGGGGAGCTGTTTTTT
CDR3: CASSLEAGGLTGELFF

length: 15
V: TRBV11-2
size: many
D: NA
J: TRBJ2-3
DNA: TGTGCCAGCAGCTTTCAAGGGAGTGTCCCAGATACGCAGTATTTT
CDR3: CASSFQGSVPDTQYF

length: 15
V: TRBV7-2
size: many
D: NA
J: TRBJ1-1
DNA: TGTGCCAGCAGCTTCGGGGTGTACTCGAACACTGAAGCTTTCTTT
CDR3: CASSFGVYSNTEAFF

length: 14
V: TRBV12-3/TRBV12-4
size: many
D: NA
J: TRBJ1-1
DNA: TGTGCCAGCAGTCATTTGTTGAGTAAGAATGAAGCTTTCTTT
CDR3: CASSHLLSKNEAFF

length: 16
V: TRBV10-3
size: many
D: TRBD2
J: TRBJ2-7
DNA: TGTGCCATCAGTGACTCCTTGAGTAGCGGGAGTTATGAGCAGTACTTC
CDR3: CAISDSLSSGSYEQYF

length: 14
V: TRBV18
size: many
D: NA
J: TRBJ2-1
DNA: TGTGCCAGCTCACCACCGAACCTAAACAATGAGCAGTTCTTC
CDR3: CASSPPNLNNEQFF

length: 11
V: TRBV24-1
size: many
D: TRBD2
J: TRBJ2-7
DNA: TGTGCCACCAGTCGTTCCCGGGACTACTTCTTC
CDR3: CATSRSRDYFF

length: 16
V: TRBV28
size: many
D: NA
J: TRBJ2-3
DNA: TGTGCCAGCAGCCCTGGGCCAGGGCTGGGTGCAGATACGCAGTATTTT
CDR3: CASSPGPGLGADTQYF

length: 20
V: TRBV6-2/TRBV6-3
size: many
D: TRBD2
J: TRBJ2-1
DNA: TGTGCCAGCAACCTGAGGGGTAGCGGGAGGGCCCATTTTCCCTACAATGAGCAGTTCTTC
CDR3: CASNLRGSGRAHFPYNEQFF

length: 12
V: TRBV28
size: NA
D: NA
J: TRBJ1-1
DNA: TGTGCCAGCAGTTTGACCCGCGCTGAAGCTTTCTTT
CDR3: CASSLTRAEAFF

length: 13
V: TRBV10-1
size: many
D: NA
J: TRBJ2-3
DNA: TGCGCCACCAATGACCCTAGCACAGATACGCAGTATTTT
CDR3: CATNDPSTDTQYF

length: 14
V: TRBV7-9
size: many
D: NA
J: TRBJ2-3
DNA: TGTGCCATCGAGGAGGGAGTCGGCACAGATACGCAGTATTTT
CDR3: CAIEEGVGTDTQYF

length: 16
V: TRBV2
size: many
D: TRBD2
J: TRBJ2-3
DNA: TGTGCCAGCAGTCTACTAGCGGGGGAAAACACAGATACGCAGTATTTT
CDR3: CASSLLAGENTDTQYF

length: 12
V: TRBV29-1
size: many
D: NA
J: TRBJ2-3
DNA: TGCAGCGTTTGGCAGGGCACAGATACGCAGTATTTT
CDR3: CSVWQGTDTQYF

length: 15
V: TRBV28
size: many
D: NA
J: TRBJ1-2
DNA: TGTGCCAGCAGTTTCCAGGGAGACTATAACTATGGCTACACCTTC
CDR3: CASSFQGDYNYGYTF

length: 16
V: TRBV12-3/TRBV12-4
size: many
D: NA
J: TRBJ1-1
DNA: TGTGCCAGCAGTTTATCTGGAGTGATCATGAACACTGAAGCTTTCTTT
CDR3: CASSLSGVIMNTEAFF

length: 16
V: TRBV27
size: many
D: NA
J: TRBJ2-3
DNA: TGTGCCAGCAGCTCAAGGGCTAGCGACAGCACAGATACGCAGTATTTT
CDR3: CASSSRASDSTDTQYF